The sequence of this TCR beta chain was determined in a study of spatial heterogeneity in lung cancer. Study at large: A consistent excess of beta-chain over alpha-chain sequences was detected.

Study results and limitations: There were more appearances of ubiquitous expanded tumor TCRs in blood at resection than at follow-up.

TCRdb re-called the 5' RACE reads through MiXCR, storing one row per CDR3 protein. This sample carries more than 85,000 distinct CDR3 sequences, around 10% of them seen once, and the ten largest clones take less than 9%. Sample time point: sample taken at primary tumor resection. The authors sequenced whole RNA from tumor, nontumor lung or frozen PBMC without sorting. A total of approximately 70 untreated early-stage non-small cell lung cancer patients served as donors. This clonotype has ten or more counts. Its antigen is currently unknown. Sequenced here: PBMCs, sampled at surgery. This receptor was identified in a male donor with early-stage non-small cell lung cancer.

As DNA, the CDR3 is TGTGCCAGCAGTTCAGGACAGGCGGCAGATACGCAGTATTTT. The encoded protein is CASSSGQAADTQYF. V is TRBV28 and J is TRBJ2-3; 7 nucleotides match TRBD1. CDR1 and CDR2 from the germline V gene are MDHEN and SYDVKM. The CDR3 loop spans 14 amino acids. V gave up 4 bases and J gave up 4 bases; unmatched junction bases: 5. The full variable domain, in which reference TRBV28 and TRBJ2-3 provide the parts outside the CDR3, is DVKVTQSSRYLVKRTGEKVFLECVQDMDHENMFWYRQDPGLGLRLIYFSYDVKMKEKGDIPEGYSVSREKKERFSLILESASTNQTSMYLCASSSGQAADTQYFGPGTRLTVL.